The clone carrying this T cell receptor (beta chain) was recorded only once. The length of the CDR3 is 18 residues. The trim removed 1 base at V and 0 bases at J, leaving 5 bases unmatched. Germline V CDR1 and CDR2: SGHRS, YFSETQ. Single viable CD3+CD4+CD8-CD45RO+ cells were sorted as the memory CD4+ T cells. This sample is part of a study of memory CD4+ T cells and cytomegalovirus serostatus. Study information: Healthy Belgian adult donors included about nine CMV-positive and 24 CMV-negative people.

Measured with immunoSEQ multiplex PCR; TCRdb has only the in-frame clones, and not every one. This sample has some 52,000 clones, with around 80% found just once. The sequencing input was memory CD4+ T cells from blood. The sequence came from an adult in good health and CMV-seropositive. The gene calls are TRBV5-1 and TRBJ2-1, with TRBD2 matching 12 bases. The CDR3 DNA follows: TGCGCCAGCAGCTTGTCGACTAGCGGGGGCAACTCCTACAATGAGCAGTTCTTC. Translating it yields CASSLSTSGGNSYNEQFF.